The clone carrying this T cell receptor beta chain came up a few times. Looked up from germline, CDR1 is SGHKS and CDR2 is YYEKEE (reference sequence). The V end was cut by 2 bases, the J end by 0 bases, with 11 bases between. This CDR3 contains 16 residues. Via MiXCR, TCRdb re-called the 5' RACE reads, giving one row per CDR3 protein. Of 33,000 or so distinct CDR3 sequences listed, about 5.6% are singletons. The sample belongs to a study of early T cells in non-severe SARS-CoV-2 infection. This clonotype originated in an adult who was a healthcare worker with PCR-confirmed SARS-CoV-2 infection or an uninfected control (not recorded which). The chain joins TRBV5-5 to TRBJ2-2; D is perhaps TRBD1 (5 bases). Sequencing used whole blood. Here the CDR3 DNA reads TGTGCCAGCAGCTTAGTTGGGGCCCCGAACACCGGGGAGCTGTTTTTT. Translation: CASSLVGAPNTGELFF.